The 6 T cell receptor beta chains listed next were all sequenced from one sample in a study of Ad26.COV2.S vaccination and SARS-CoV-2 variants. Assay used: immunoSEQ multiplex PCR; TCRdb lists only in-frame clones, some missing. This table has about 350,000 clones, approximately 90% appearing once. The treatment: roughly 20 received Ad26.COV2.S at low or high dose, single or two shots; several received placebo; per-sample allocation not given. Sampling occurred on day 63 after the first vaccine or placebo injection. This specimen consisted of peripheral blood, obtained in a trial of Ad26.COV2.S vaccine versus placebo. The receptor set was obtained from a person between 18 and 59 years old who received the Ad26.COV2.S COVID-19 vaccine or a placebo.

The chain couples TRBV30 to TRBJ2-3, with D hard to call. The germline V and J ends were trimmed by 4 bases and 6 bases, with 5 bases remaining between them. This CDR3 comprises 10 residues. Per germline, CDR1 GTSNPN and CDR2 SVGIG (reference sequence). CDR3 in DNA: TGTGCCTGGATGAGGGATACGCAGTATTTT. Residues: CAWMRDTQYF.

This clone came up once. The chain recombines TRBV7-9 with TRBJ2-5, with D possibly matching TRBD1 (6 bases). Germline V CDR1 and CDR2: SEHNR, FQNEAQ (reference sequence). Trimming removed 4 bases at V and 5 bases at J, with 11 bases between. The CDR3 totals 13 residues. CDR3 DNA: TGTGCCAGCAGCTCTGGGGGCTATGAGACCCAGTACTTC. Translating it yields CASSSGGYETQYF.

The chain recombines TRBV18 with TRBJ1-1; D is possibly TRBD1 (5 bases). V was shortened by 4 bases and J by 0 bases, with 12 bases between the two germline ends. This CDR3 has 15 residues. Germline CDR1 reads KGHSH; CDR2 reads LQKENI. The CDR3 here is CASSRLGDVNTEAFF. The CDR3 nucleotides are TGTGCCAGCTCACGACTAGGGGACGTGAACACTGAAGCTTTCTTT.

The chain joins TRBV27 to TRBJ1-5; 7 bases agree with TRBD1. The germline gives CDR1 MNHEY, CDR2 SMNVEV (reference sequence). The CDR3 sequence is 15 residues long. J was trimmed by 3 bases and V by 5 bases; bases with no gene match: 7. The CDR3 DNA reads as TGTGCCAGCAGTCCCGACGGACAGGTCAATCAGCCCCAGCATTTT. Its protein is CASSPDGQVNQPQHF.

The chain uses TRBV2 and TRBJ1-6; tentative D call: TRBD1 (5 bases). Trimming removed 10 bases at V and 10 bases at J, with 20 bases between. The CDR3 contains 14 residues. Germline V lookup: CDR1 SNHLY, CDR2 FYNNEI. DNA for the CDR3: TGTGCCACCAGCCCCACTCGGGACGGGTCACCCCTCCACTTT. This sequence encodes CATSPTRDGSPLHF.

This chain connects TRBV19 to TRBJ1-4; 7 bases map to TRBD1. The CDR3 totals 18 residues. Germline V lookup: CDR1 LNHDA, CDR2 SQIVND (reference sequence). The V and J ends lost 7 bases and 0 bases, in that order; junction bases with no gene match: 14. CDR3: CASTPGRIGTATNEKLFF. The CDR3 DNA follows: TGTGCCAGTACTCCAGGCCGAATTGGGACAGCAACTAATGAAAAACTGTTTTTT.